A single T cell receptor beta chain is shown here with its context. The source of the sample is a study of shared clonotypes between healthy human individuals. Looked up from germline, CDR1 is SEHNR and CDR2 is FQNEAQ (reference sequence). The CDR3 extends over 11 amino acids. V was cut by 2 bases and J by 9 bases, with 7 bases left in between. Only CD45RO-negative cells positively selected for CCR7 counted as naive CD8 cells, so terminally differentiated effector memory CD45RA+ cells were excluded. TCRdb keeps only in-frame clones here, not all; method: immunoSEQ multiplex PCR. The repertoire has nearly 600,000 clones, about 95% of them found once; the top ten carry 0.11%.

This rearrangement joins TRBV7-9 to TRBJ2-5, with D unclear. The sequenced sample was naive CD8+ T cells sorted from blood. The receptor comes from a woman in her twenties or thirties in good health. Here the CDR3 DNA reads TGTGCCAGCAGCTTAACCCCGGCCCAGTACTTC. Its protein product is CASSLTPAQYF.